One and the same sample provided the 6 T cell receptor beta chains below, sequenced in a study of CD8+ T cells in alopecia areata. Treatment given: oral pan-JAK inhibitor, 5-10 mg twice daily. RNA extraction was followed by reverse transcription into cDNA, which acted as the sequencing template. Generated by immunoSEQ multiplex PCR, the TCRdb table keeps only in-frame clones and is missing some. The sample has approximately 200,000 clones, around 60% seen once. The sample was CD4+ T cells sorted from blood, taken at week 4, from a patient treated with tofacitinib. The receptors come from a human donor with alopecia areata.

This chain connects TRBV30 to TRBJ2-1; the D gene is possibly TRBD2 (5 bases). V shed 0 bases and J shed 2 bases, with 11 bases lying between them. From germline, CDR1 is GTSNPN and CDR2 SVGIG (reference sequence). This CDR3 contains 15 residues. The CDR3 loop reads CAWSVSGLPYNEQFF. CDR3 sequence (DNA): TGTGCCTGGAGTGTAAGCGGACTCCCCTACAATGAGCAGTTCTTC.

The rearrangement links TRBV2 to TRBJ1-2; no clear D. Looked up from germline, CDR1 is SNHLY and CDR2 is FYNNEI. This CDR3 contains 14 residues. The ends were cut back, 5 bases at V and 1 base at J, with 11 bases in the middle. This chain's CDR3 is CASSSARSNYGYTF. CDR3 coding DNA: TGTGCCAGCAGTTCAGCGAGAAGTAACTATGGCTACACCTTC.

The chain employs TRBV4-1 and TRBJ1-4, with 10 bases lining up with TRBD1. The V and J ends lost 0 bases and 6 bases, in that order; junction bases with no gene match: 7. The CDR3 runs 17 residues. The germline V gene has CDR1 MGHRA and CDR2 YSYEKL. The CDR3 is CASSQDFSGTGDEKLFF. In DNA form, the CDR3 reads TGCGCCAGCAGCCAAGACTTTTCCGGGACAGGGGATGAAAAACTGTTTTTT.

For the CDR3, the DNA is TGCAGTGCCGGGGGCGGGGACGAGCAGTACTTC. This translates into CSAGGGDEQYF. The chain has TRBV20-1 and TRBJ2-7; tentatively, D is TRBD1 or TRBD2 (6 bases each). Trimming removed 6 bases at V and 5 bases at J, with 11 bases between. Germline assignment: CDR1 DFQATT and CDR2 SNEGSKA (reference sequence). This CDR3 has 11 amino acids.

The chain is built from TRBV15 and TRBJ2-7, with D perhaps TRBD2 (6 bases). Between the trimmed V and J ends, which lost 0 bases and 0 bases, there was a span of 9 bases. CDR3 length equals 15 residues. From germline, CDR1 is LNHNV and CDR2 YYDKDF (reference sequence). The CDR3 DNA reads TGTGCCACCAGCAGAGATCGGGGGAGCTCCTACGAGCAGTACTTC. Translated: CATSRDRGSSYEQYF.

V usage is TRBV6-5 and J usage is TRBJ2-7; 10 positions match TRBD2. J was trimmed by 3 bases and V by 5 bases; bases with no gene match: 1. In germline, CDR1 is MNHEY, CDR2 SVGAGI. The CDR3 length is 13 residues. CDR3 DNA sequence: TGTGCCAGCAGTCTAGCGGGAGACTACGAGCAGTACTTC. Translation: CASSLAGDYEQYF.